Listed below are T cell receptor beta chains from one sample, sequenced in a study of T cell repertoires in cytomegalovirus infection. MiXCR, run by TCRdb on the reads, gives a single entry per CDR3 protein. The table lists fewer than 550,000 distinct CDR3 sequences, 15% to 20% of them singletons, with 24% in the top ten. Sequenced material: CD8+ T cells from PBMCs. The source of these receptors is a human donor in good health (CMV status not recorded). Some clones in this sample may be carry-over from other donors' samples. Both conserved end residues are part of each CDR3.

CDR3 length: 14; V gene: TRBV7-9; CDR3 protein: CASSPGTRGSPLHF
CDR3 length: 17; V gene: TRBV14; CDR3 protein: CARSQFWGQGVRETQYF
CDR3 length: 13; V gene: TRBV19; CDR3 protein: CASSRRGVYEQYF
CDR3 length: 14; V gene: TRBV28; CDR3 protein: CASSDLEGYYSYTF
CDR3 length: 15; V gene: TRBV5-4; CDR3 protein: CASSDNSGGQETQYF
CDR3 length: 16; V gene: TRBV11-2; CDR3 protein: CASSPLGYPNNEKLFF
CDR3 length: 15; V gene: TRBV5-5; CDR3 protein: CASSTGTGSGNTIYF
CDR3 length: 12; V gene: TRBV10-3; CDR3 protein: CAIGTPPDTQYF
CDR3 length: 11; V gene: TRBV27; CDR3 protein: CASSTGAGEYF
CDR3 length: 20; V gene: TRBV28; CDR3 protein: CASSFSSLAGPPVAQETQYF
CDR3 length: 14; V gene: TRBV11-2; CDR3 protein: CASSLRRGAYEQYF
CDR3 length: 12; V gene: TRBV28; CDR3 protein: CASTLGPDEAFF
CDR3 length: 13; V gene: TRBV11-2; CDR3 protein: CASSYRGTPEAFF
CDR3 length: 16; V gene: TRBV7-9; CDR3 protein: CASIQIGTRVYNEQFF
CDR3 length: 13; V gene: TRBV20-1; CDR3 protein: CSARGVLGVEQFF
CDR3 length: 13; V gene: TRBV5-1; CDR3 protein: CASSFDRGGEQYF
CDR3 length: 16; V gene: TRBV4-1; CDR3 protein: CASSPGTGLSTDTQYF
CDR3 length: 16; V gene: TRBV27; CDR3 protein: CASSHRDRGLGYEQYF
CDR3 length: 15; V gene: TRBV7-9; CDR3 protein: CASSWTDRGLYEQYF
CDR3 length: 15; V gene: TRBV5-5; CDR3 protein: CASSSSRGAGNTIYF
CDR3 length: 13; V gene: TRBV10-3; CDR3 protein: CAIRYPSPTEAFF
CDR3 length: 16; V gene: TRBV5-4; CDR3 protein: CASSSEDGSVNYGYTF
CDR3 length: 17; V gene: TRBV27; CDR3 protein: CASSPRTSGRARDTQYF
CDR3 length: 13; V gene: TRBV7-6; CDR3 protein: CASSQSSYNEQFF
CDR3 length: 15; V gene: TRBV7-2; CDR3 protein: CASSRLAGEAGELFF
CDR3 length: 17; V gene: TRBV13; CDR3 protein: CASSSIVREADTGELFF
CDR3 length: 14; V gene: TRBV27; CDR3 protein: CASLAQGQPYEQYF
CDR3 length: 15; V gene: TRBV7-9; CDR3 protein: CASSYRDRPTIGYTF
CDR3 length: 15; V gene: TRBV20-1; CDR3 protein: CSARDIQGGSQPQHF
CDR3 length: 13; V gene: TRBV6-5; CDR3 protein: CASSYANNQPQHF
CDR3 length: 17; V gene: TRBV28; CDR3 protein: CASSAIESIANLYEQYF
CDR3 length: 15; V gene: TRBV9; CDR3 protein: CASSGQTGVNTEAFF
CDR3 length: 13; V gene: TRBV19; CDR3 protein: CASRRTGTTEAFF
CDR3 length: 16; V gene: TRBV6-6; CDR3 protein: CASSYSAGGLYNEQFF
CDR3 length: 15; V gene: TRBV6-1; CDR3 protein: CASSTHRGSGTEAFF
CDR3 length: 17; V gene: TRBV12-3/TRBV12-4; CDR3 protein: CASSLLGTSGWTDTQYF
CDR3 length: 16; V gene: TRBV4-1; CDR3 protein: CASSRPEGGSLYGYTF
CDR3 length: 15; V gene: TRBV7-9; CDR3 protein: CASSLITGGGYEQYF
CDR3 length: 14; V gene: TRBV13; CDR3 protein: CASSTVNRNYEQYF
CDR3 length: 16; V gene: TRBV19; CDR3 protein: CASSIGLAGEWYEQYF
CDR3 length: 13; V gene: TRBV5-4; CDR3 protein: CASSLGTGGGYTF
CDR3 length: 12; V gene: TRBV7-6; CDR3 protein: CASSGYSGELFF
CDR3 length: 14; V gene: TRBV6-1; CDR3 protein: CASSEADLTGELFF